Described below is a single T cell receptor (beta chain) sequence and its context. This clonotype was seen repeatedly, ten times or more. Which antigen it targets is not known. No base quality information exists; no much larger clone differs at one position. V is trimmed back by 4 bases and J by 5 bases, and the junction contains 0 bases that no gene match accounts for. According to the germline V gene, CDR1 reads SQVTM and CDR2 reads ANQGSEA. The CDR3 holds 13 amino acids from the cysteine to the phenylalanine. Just the 39-base CDR3 DNA is kept, in frame starting at base 1. Blood bank volunteers in Maryland, USA served as the healthy controls. Sorted-subset TCR libraries were prepared from around 1 million sorted CD4+ or CD8+ T cells. Peripheral blood was subjected to Ficoll-Hypaque density gradient centrifugation to isolate PBMCs, which were then cryopreserved in liquid nitrogen. The study also sequenced paired sorted CD4+ and CD8+ subsets from healthy controls, HAM/TSP patients and MS patients.

cDNA was synthesized by template-switch 5'RACE using a primer with a 10-nucleotide random unique molecular identifier that tagged each TCR transcript. Every sequencing run yielded over 170 million TCR-beta sequences covering 15-18 subjects. The RNeasy kit was used to extract total RNA. Using the KAPA Real-time Library Amplification kit, TCR-beta VDJ regions were amplified with primers for the TCR constant region and the 5'RACE anchor. A first PCR added sample indexes and Illumina adaptors, after which a second PCR increased the library yield. After Ampure bead purification, the roughly 650 bp TCR product was size-selected on a 2% E-gel SizeSelection system. Before pooling, library quality was checked on a Bioanalyzer, concentration was measured with Qubit, and libraries were quantified with the Kapa Library Quantification kit. An Illumina HiSeq 2500 sequenced the libraries paired-end 2 x 150 bp. To increase sequence diversity, roughly 23-30% phiX was spiked into each library pool. The published analysis was carried out like this. Quality-filtered reads were processed with the UMI-based MiGEC pipeline, which removed over 75% of raw TCR sequences during error correction. IMGT germline references were used for aligning VDJ genes, and each clonotype was defined as a unique CDR3 amino acid sequence together with its V-J genes. VDJtools evaluated clonal expansion, Shannon diversity and CDR3 relatedness (CalcPairwiseDistances, ClusterSamples); CLCbio workbench built phylogenetic trees. Using coefficient-of-variation modelling across technical triplicates, the study counted a clone as expanded if it had at least 8 unique UMIs. The public reads were run again by TCRdb, first through fastp at Q25 and then through MiXCR, and only productive beta chains were kept. Rows with a matching CDR3 protein are joined into one entry that keeps the most common DNA and genes. Here the V and J calls rest on TCRdb's processing, not on the authors' analysis. This sample holds some 47,000 distinct CDR3 sequences; about 6.3% were observed only once. The top ten constitute around 0.52% of the sample.

The sample comes from a study of neurological immune-mediated disorders (dated by TCRdb to between 2018 and 2021). About the full investigation: Using UMI-based sequencing, the study compared peripheral blood TCR-beta repertoires from patients with HTLV-I-associated myelopathy (HAM/TSP), patients with multiple sclerosis, and healthy controls. Alongside PBMC samples, the set of fewer than 110 TCR-beta libraries contained longitudinal samples, technical triplicates, and paired CD4+ and CD8+ T-cell subsets that had been sorted. Of the 65 to 70 subjects in the cohort, around 15 were HAM/TSP patients, roughly 34 were multiple sclerosis patients, and approximately 20 were healthy controls.

Overall study results and their limits: No identical CDR3 amino acid sequences were found to be shared among expanded clones across subjects, suggesting that TCR-beta repertoires were private in all groups. The highest TCR clonal expansion was observed in HAM/TSP patients, whereas the lowest was observed in MS patients, even when compared with healthy controls.

The source of this sequence is a woman between 40 and 50 years old in good health. Sequencing was carried out using CD4+ T cells from blood. The chain uses TRBV29-1 and TRBJ1-6; a stretch of 9 junction bases matches TRBD1. The DNA reads TGCAGCGTTGGACAGGGGGATAATTCACCCCTCCACTTT. This is translated as CSVGQGDNSPLHF.